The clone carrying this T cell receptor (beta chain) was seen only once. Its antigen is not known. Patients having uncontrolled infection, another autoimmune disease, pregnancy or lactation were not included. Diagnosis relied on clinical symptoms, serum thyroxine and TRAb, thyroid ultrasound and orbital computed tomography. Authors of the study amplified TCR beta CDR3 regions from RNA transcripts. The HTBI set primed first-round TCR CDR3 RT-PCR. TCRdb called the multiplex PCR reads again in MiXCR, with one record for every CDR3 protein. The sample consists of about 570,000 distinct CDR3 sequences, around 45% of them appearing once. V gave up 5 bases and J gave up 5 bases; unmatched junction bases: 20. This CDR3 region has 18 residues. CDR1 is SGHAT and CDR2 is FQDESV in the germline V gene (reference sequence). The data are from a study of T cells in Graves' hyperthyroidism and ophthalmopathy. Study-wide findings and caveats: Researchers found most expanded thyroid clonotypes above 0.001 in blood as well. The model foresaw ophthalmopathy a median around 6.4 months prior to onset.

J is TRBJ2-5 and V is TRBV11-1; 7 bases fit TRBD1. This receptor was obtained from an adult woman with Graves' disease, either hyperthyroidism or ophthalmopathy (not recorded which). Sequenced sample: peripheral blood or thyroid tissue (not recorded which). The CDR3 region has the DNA TGTGCCAGCAGCCCTATCGTTAGTCCCGGACAGGCAGGCGAGACCCAGTACTTC. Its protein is CASSPIVSPGQAGETQYF.